Below, 27 T cell receptor beta chains from the same sample are listed, as sequenced in a study of cytomegalovirus exposure and HLA in healthy donors. PCR involved 60 Vbeta and 13 Jbeta primers. TCRdb's copy holds only in-frame clones and misses some; the assay was immunoSEQ multiplex PCR. Among approximately 74,000 clones, roughly 75% were seen once, and the ten largest hold approximately 8%. The sample was PBMCs. These receptors were taken from a man aged 55 to 70 in good health and CMV-seropositive.

V gene TRBV11-3 combines with J gene TRBJ2-7; D may be TRBD1 (6 bases). The CDR3 sequence is 16 residues long. The V end lost 3 bases, the J end lost 0 bases, and 15 bases lay between the germline ends. Germline CDR1 and CDR2: SGHNT and YENEEA. In nucleotides, the CDR3 is TGTGCCAGCAGCTTTTCAGGGGTATACGGCTCCTACGAGCAGTACTTC. Amino acids: CASSFSGVYGSYEQYF.

The V and J genes are TRBV5-1 and TRBJ2-1, with 10 nucleotides matching TRBD2. Per germline, CDR1 SGHRS and CDR2 YFSETQ. This CDR3 is 17 amino acids long. J lost 0 bases, V lost 2 bases, and 5 bases had no gene match. The CDR3 DNA follows: TGCGCCAGCAGCTTTGGGGCTAGCGGGAGCTCCTACAATGAGCAGTTCTTC. Its protein is CASSFGASGSSYNEQFF.

The chain carries TRBV27 and TRBJ2-1, with 7 bases that match TRBD1. Trimming at V came to 8 bases and at J to 8 bases, leaving 9 bases not matched to a gene. This CDR3 has 13 residues. Germline values: CDR1 MNHEY, CDR2 SMNVEV (reference sequence). CDR3 protein: CASLLTGTDEQFF. CDR3 in DNA: TGTGCCAGCCTCCTGACAGGGACCGATGAGCAGTTCTTC.

The genes are TRBV6-1 and TRBJ1-2; no clear D gene. The germline V and J ends were trimmed by 6 bases and 8 bases, with 19 bases remaining between them. This CDR3 comprises 14 residues. Germline V lookup: CDR1 MNHNS, CDR2 SASEGT. CDR3 loop: CASSPRGQVRGYTF. DNA of the CDR3: TGTGCCAGCAGCCCCCGAGGGCAGGTTAGGGGCTACACCTTC.

Points on this clone: The CDR3 carries no conserved terminal phenylalanine or tryptophan, so it likely arises from a read error. The V gene is TRBV25-1, the J gene TRBJ1-6; 8 bases are a match to TRBD1. The CDR3 runs to 15 residues. Losses at the gene ends were 3 bases for V and 10 bases for J; bases not matched to a gene: 8. Germline V gene sequence: CDR1 MGHDK, CDR2 SYGVNS. CDR3 in amino acids: CASSDSQGARSPLHV. CDR3 sequence (DNA): TGTGCCAGCAGTGATTCCCAGGGGGCGCGGTCACCCCTCCACGTT.

This clone was counted once. The gene calls are TRBV2 and TRBJ2-2; TRBD2 matches 7 bases. The CDR3 length is 16 residues. Trimming took 0 bases from V and 2 from J; bases not matched to a gene: 3. Germline assignment: CDR1 SNHLY and CDR2 FYNNEI. CDR3 loop: CASSEAGGINTGELFF. For the CDR3, the DNA is TGTGCCAGCAGTGAAGCGGGAGGGATAAACACCGGGGAGCTGTTTTTT.

The chain combines TRBV11-3 with TRBJ2-7, with TRBD2 matching over 10 bases. Germline assignment: CDR1 SGHNT and CDR2 YENEEA. The V segment lost 1 base and the J segment 2 bases; nucleotides outside the gene matches: 2. The CDR3 has 15 residues. The CDR3 coding sequence is TGTGCCAGCAGCTTAGTAAGCGGGAGGGCCTACGAGCAGTACTTC. Translation gives CASSLVSGRAYEQYF.

The genes are TRBV29-1 and TRBJ2-1, with D hard to call. V was trimmed by 6 bases and J by 10 bases, leaving 10 bases between them. The germline gives CDR1 SQVTM, CDR2 ANQGSEA. The CDR3 length is 10 residues. The CDR3: CSVSVREQFF. The CDR3 nucleotides are TGCAGCGTCAGCGTCCGAGAGCAGTTCTTC.

This chain uses TRBV6-1 with TRBJ2-5; 9 bases are a match to TRBD1. The V and J ends lost 0 bases and 5 bases, in that order; junction bases with no gene match: 7. This CDR3 has 16 residues. Germline CDR1 MNHNS, CDR2 SASEGT. This chain's CDR3 is CASSEAPGTGKETQYF. The DNA for the CDR3 is TGTGCCAGCAGTGAAGCCCCCGGGACAGGGAAGGAGACCCAGTACTTC.

V and J are TRBV6-7 and TRBJ2-5; 7 positions match TRBD1. TRBV6-7 is flagged as an ORF with uncertain function. CDR3 size: 17 residues. V lost 2 bases to trimming and J lost 4 bases; unmatched junction nucleotides: 13. The DNA for the CDR3 is TGTGCCAGCAGTTACGACCACCAGACAGGGAGAGGAGAGACCCAGTACTTC. Translated, it gives CASSYDHQTGRGETQYF.

The J gene is TRBJ1-2, the V gene TRBV5-1, with 9 bases fitting TRBD1. Trimming cost V 3 bases and J 3 bases; bases outside gene matches: 0. CDR3 length equals 13 residues. The germline gives CDR1 SGHRS, CDR2 YFSETQ. The CDR3 DNA is TGCGCCAGCAGCTGGGACAGGGACTATGGCTACACCTTC. Its translation: CASSWDRDYGYTF.

The chain couples TRBV5-4 to TRBJ1-2; D possibly corresponds to TRBD1 (5 bases). Germline V gene lookup returns CDR1 SGHNT and CDR2 YYREEE (reference sequence). V gave up 4 bases and J gave up 4 bases, with 20 bases separating them. This CDR3 contains 16 residues. CDR3 loop: CASSLGDTGTIYGYTF. The CDR3 bases are TGTGCCAGCAGCCTCGGAGACACAGGAACAATCTATGGCTACACCTTC.

This clone came up a few times. V is TRBV25-1 and J is TRBJ1-1, with 8 bases that match TRBD1. CDR3 length equals 15 residues. From germline, CDR1 is MGHDK and CDR2 SYGVNS. V lost 6 bases and J lost 2; bases outside the gene matches: 8. CDR3 coding DNA: TGTGCCAGCAGAGTTCCCGGGACAGGAAACACTGAAGCTTTCTTT. Protein product: CASRVPGTGNTEAFF.

The chain has TRBV19 and TRBJ1-6; D remains ambiguous. This CDR3 is 13 amino acids long. The V end was cut by 3 bases, the J end by 10 bases, with 10 bases between. CDR1 and CDR2 (germline): LNHDA, SQIVND (reference sequence). The CDR3 bases are TGTGCCAGTAGTATGTCCAATGTCTCACCCCTCCACTTT. Protein sequence: CASSMSNVSPLHF.

The chain has TRBV13 and TRBJ1-1, with D possibly matching TRBD1 (6 bases). This CDR3 is built from 16 residues. V dropped 1 base and J dropped 3 bases, with 15 bases sitting between them. Germline CDR1 and CDR2: PRHDT and FYEKMQ (reference sequence). CDR3 region: CASSLDRVKGDTEAFF. Written as DNA, the CDR3 is TGTGCCAGCAGCTTAGACAGGGTAAAGGGGGACACTGAAGCTTTCTTT.

This chain joins TRBV11-3 and TRBJ2-2, with 9 bases fitting TRBD2. The CDR3 extends over 16 amino acids. V gave up 6 bases and J gave up 4 bases; unmatched junction bases: 9. Germline V gene data show CDR1 as SGHNT and CDR2 as YENEEA. The CDR3 nucleotides are TGTGCCAGCAGTCACGTAGCGGGAGCCCTCACCGGGGAGCTGTTTTTT. Its protein is CASSHVAGALTGELFF.

The V call is TRBV7-2, the J call TRBJ2-7; TRBD2 matches 8 bases. CDR1 and CDR2 from the germline V gene are SGHTA and FQGNSA. The CDR3 sequence is 15 residues long. The junction had 8 bases not matched to a gene; V was cut back by 1 base and J by 6 bases. CDR3 in amino acids: CASSLVAGGITEQYF. CDR3 bases: TGTGCCAGCAGCTTAGTCGCGGGAGGTATCACCGAGCAGTACTTC.

This clone is a singleton in its sample. The rearrangement joins TRBV11-2 to TRBJ1-3, with D perhaps TRBD1 (5 bases). The CDR3 length is 16 residues. Trimming took off 5 bases at V and 0 bases at J, with 14 bases between the two ends. The germline V gene has CDR1 SGHAT and CDR2 FQNNGV. The CDR3 here is CASSQGEGRSGNTIYF. The CDR3 region has the DNA TGTGCCAGCAGCCAAGGGGAGGGCCGCTCTGGAAACACCATATATTTT.

J is TRBJ2-3 and V is TRBV2; maybe TRBD2 (6 bases). The CDR3 consists of 14 residues. Germline-derived CDR1 and CDR2 are SNHLY and FYNNEI. The V end lost 5 bases, the J end lost 2 bases, and 11 bases lay between the germline ends. The CDR3 spells CASSFRTITDTQYF. CDR3 sequence (DNA): TGTGCCAGCAGTTTCCGGACTATCACAGATACGCAGTATTTT.

The V call is TRBV2, the J call TRBJ2-2; 8 positions match TRBD1. The junction had 2 bases not matched to a gene; V was cut back by 4 bases and J by 1 base. There are 15 residues in the CDR3. Germline lookup yields CDR1 SNHLY and CDR2 FYNNEI. The CDR3 DNA sequence: TGTGCCAGCAGTGTAGGACAGGGGAACACCGGGGAGCTGTTTTTT. Translating it yields CASSVGQGNTGELFF.

V and J are TRBV4-1 and TRBJ1-1; D call uncertain. Per germline, CDR1 MGHRA and CDR2 YSYEKL. The CDR3 covers 16 residues. V was pared by 3 bases and J by 3 bases, with 17 bases between. For the CDR3, the DNA is TGCGCCAGCAGCCATGCCCTAAAAGGACTAGACACTGAAGCTTTCTTT. It yields the protein CASSHALKGLDTEAFF.

On this clone: At one of its ends the junction is not consistent with the germline gene, which may arise from a read error. The V call is TRBV7-9, the J call TRBJ2-1; TRBD1 agrees at 8 bases. The CDR3 is made up of 11 amino acids. CDR1 is SEHNR and CDR2 is FQNEAQ in the germline V gene (reference sequence). This chain's CDR3 is CSSTGTGVLFF. The CDR3 DNA reads TGTTCCAGCACCGGGACAGGAGTCCTGTTCTTC.

The chain recombines TRBV11-2 with TRBJ2-1; 7 bases map to TRBD2. The length of the CDR3 is 16 residues. The V and J ends lost 5 bases and 4 bases, in that order; junction bases with no gene match: 11. Germline V gene sequence: CDR1 SGHAT, CDR2 FQNNGV. CDR3 coding DNA: TGTGCCAGCAGCATCCGACTAGCCGATCTTTACAATGAGCAGTTCTTC. It codes for CASSIRLADLYNEQFF.

This chain uses TRBV7-9 with TRBJ2-5; no clear D gene. Trimming pared 5 bases from V and 4 bases from J, leaving 11 bases between. The germline V gene encodes CDR1 SEHNR and CDR2 FQNEAQ (reference sequence). The CDR3 loop spans 13 amino acids. The CDR3 DNA is TGTGCCAGCAGCGCTCCCCCGAGAGAGACCCAGTACTTC. Protein product: CASSAPPRETQYF.

This sequence joins TRBV7-2 and TRBJ1-1, with D hard to call. The germline V and J ends were trimmed by 0 bases and 3 bases, with 5 bases remaining between them. Germline V gene sequence: CDR1 SGHTA, CDR2 FQGNSA. The CDR3 runs to 13 residues. CDR3 sequence: CASSLAEDTEAFF. DNA for the CDR3: TGTGCCAGCAGCTTAGCGGAGGACACTGAAGCTTTCTTT.

This clone was counted a single time. V usage is TRBV19 and J usage is TRBJ2-1, with 9 bases lining up with TRBD2. CDR1 is LNHDA and CDR2 is SQIVND in the germline V gene (reference sequence). V shed 3 bases and J 0 bases; nucleotides not matched to a gene: 6. The CDR3 runs 17 residues. DNA of the CDR3: TGTGCCAGTAGTATCGGACTAGCGTTAAGCTCCTACAATGAGCAGTTCTTC. This encodes CASSIGLALSSYNEQFF.

This clone was recorded a few times. V usage is TRBV2 and J usage is TRBJ2-7; maybe TRBD1 (6 bases). The CDR3 spans 13 residues. V dropped 9 bases and J dropped 1 base, with 13 bases sitting between them. CDR1 and CDR2 from the germline V gene are SNHLY and FYNNEI. In DNA, the CDR3 is TGTGCCAGTCTGACAGGAGCTTCCTACGAGCAGTACTTC. Encoded protein: CASLTGASYEQYF.